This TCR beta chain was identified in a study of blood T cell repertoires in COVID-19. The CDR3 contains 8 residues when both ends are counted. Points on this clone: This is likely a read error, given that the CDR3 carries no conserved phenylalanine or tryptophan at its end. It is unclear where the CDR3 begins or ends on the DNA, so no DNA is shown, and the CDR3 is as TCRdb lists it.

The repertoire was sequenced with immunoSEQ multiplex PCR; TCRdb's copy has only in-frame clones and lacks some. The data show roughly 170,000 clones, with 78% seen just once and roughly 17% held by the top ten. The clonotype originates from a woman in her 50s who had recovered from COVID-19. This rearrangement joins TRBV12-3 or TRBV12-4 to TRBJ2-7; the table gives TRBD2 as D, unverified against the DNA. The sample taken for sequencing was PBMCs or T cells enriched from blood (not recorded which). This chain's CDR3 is CASSPLSG.